The 31 T cell receptor beta chains presented below share a single source sample, sequenced in a study of pediatric ulcerative colitis. The assay was immunoSEQ multiplex PCR, and TCRdb's table has in-frame clones only and misses some. The repertoire holds about 36,000 clones, with around 73% as singletons. One to two pinch biopsies were taken from the rectum during colonoscopy. Source material: gut tissue. The receptors here all came from a boy between 10 and 17 years old with moderate ulcerative colitis.

This chain links TRBV7-8 with TRBJ1-2, with no clear D. Germline assignment: CDR1 SGHVS and CDR2 FQNEAQ. The CDR3 is 12 residues long. Trimming left V 2 bases short and J 7 bases short, with 8 bases between. CDR3: CASSLFTVGYTF. The DNA of the CDR3 is TGTGCCAGCAGCTTATTTACGGTTGGCTACACCTTC.

The chain uses TRBV28 and TRBJ2-1, with 9 bases fitting TRBD1. Per the germline V gene, CDR1 is MDHEN and CDR2 is SYDVKM. With 2 bases clipped from V and 8 bases from J, the junction kept 4 bases outside the gene matches. The CDR3 covers 14 residues. CDR3 residues: CASSLRDRAHEQFF. Written as DNA, the CDR3 is TGTGCCAGCAGTTTAAGGGACAGGGCCCATGAGCAGTTCTTC.

J is TRBJ2-3 and V is TRBV7-3; 9 positions agree with TRBD2. The V segment lost 2 bases and the J segment 3 bases; nucleotides outside the gene matches: 9. The CDR3 loop spans 17 amino acids. Germline V gene lookup returns CDR1 SGHTA and CDR2 FQGTGA. Written as DNA, the CDR3 is TGTGCCAGCAGCTTATACGGAGCGGGGGGAATGACAGATACGCAGTATTTT. It translates to CASSLYGAGGMTDTQYF.

The rearrangement links TRBV7-6 to TRBJ2-5; TRBD1 might be the D (5 bases). Per germline, CDR1 SGHVS and CDR2 FNYEAQ. This CDR3 has 17 amino acids. V lost 5 bases and J 5 bases, leaving 24 bases between the germline ends. In nucleotides, the CDR3 is TGTGCCAGCAGCCCTCGACTTATATCAGAAGGGGCGGAGACCCAGTACTTC. Translating it yields CASSPRLISEGAETQYF.

The chain links TRBV7-8 to TRBJ1-5; 8 bases agree with TRBD1. Germline CDR1 reads SGHVS; CDR2 reads FQNEAQ. V gave up 4 bases and J gave up 7 bases; unmatched junction bases: 6. The length of the CDR3 is 14 residues. CDR3 sequence reads: CASSSQTGVQPQHF. The CDR3 DNA reads as TGTGCCAGCAGCTCTCAGACAGGGGTACAGCCCCAGCATTTT.

J is TRBJ2-7 and V is TRBV9; D unclear. Germline CDR1 is SGDLS and CDR2 is YYNGEE. This CDR3 has 16 amino acids. V was pared by 0 bases and J by 0 bases, with 13 bases between. The CDR3 DNA is TGTGCCAGCAGCGTAGAGATGACCAGGAGCTCCTACGAGCAGTACTTC. Translating gives CASSVEMTRSSYEQYF. The variable domain in full, with the rest retrieved from reference TRBV9 and TRBJ2-7, is DSGVTQTPKHLITATGQRVTLRCSPRSGDLSVYWYQQSLDQGLQFLIQYYNGEERAKGNILERFSAQQFPDLHSELNLSSLELGDSALYFCASSVEMTRSSYEQYFGPGTRLTVT.

The rearrangement uses TRBV5-4 and TRBJ1-1; no clear D. The V end lost 4 bases, the J end lost 7 bases, and 8 bases lay between the germline ends. Germline assignment: CDR1 SGHNT and CDR2 YYREEE (reference sequence). This CDR3 has 11 amino acids. The CDR3 DNA follows: TGTGCCAGCAGCCTTTGGGGTGAAGCTTTCTTT. Translating it yields CASSLWGEAFF. The full variable domain, its missing parts supplied by reference TRBV5-4 and TRBJ1-1, is ETGVTQSPTHLIKTRGQQVTLRCSSQSGHNTVSWYQQALGQGPQFIFQYYREEENGRGNFPPRFSGLQFPNYSSELNVNALELDDSALYLCASSLWGEAFFGQGTRLTVV.

A few counts support this clone. V and J are TRBV5-4 and TRBJ2-1; D may be TRBD2 (6 bases). The CDR3 sequence is 11 residues long. V was pared by 1 base and J by 13 bases, with 9 bases between. Germline CDR1 reads SGHNT; CDR2 reads YYREEE (reference sequence). The CDR3 loop is CASSLSGTQFF. The CDR3 nucleotides are TGTGCCAGCAGCTTGTCAGGGACTCAGTTCTTC.

The rearrangement uses TRBV28 and TRBJ2-3; 12 bases align to TRBD2. Germline assignment: CDR1 MDHEN and CDR2 SYDVKM. This CDR3 region has 14 residues. V lost 5 bases and J lost 7; bases outside the gene matches: 4. Written as DNA, the CDR3 is TGTGCCAGCAGTCTAACTAGCGGGGGGTATACGCAGTATTTT. Translation gives CASSLTSGGYTQYF.

The V and J genes are TRBV27 and TRBJ2-7; D is perhaps TRBD2 (7 bases). V was clipped by 5 bases and J by 4 bases, with 12 bases between them. CDR3 size: 13 residues. Germline-derived CDR1 and CDR2 are MNHEY and SMNVEV (reference sequence). The CDR3 loop reads CASSRGAGYEQYF. The CDR3 nucleotides are TGTGCCAGCAGTCGGGGGGCGGGGTACGAGCAGTACTTC.

This chain joins TRBV23-1 and TRBJ2-6; D gene uncertain. TRBV23-1 is known as an ORF, though its function is uncertain. Trimming stripped 1 base from V and 0 bases from J, with 16 bases between. The CDR3 totals 19 residues. The CDR3 coding sequence is TGCGCCAGCAGTCAATTCCGGCGGACGGTAAGCTCTGGGGCCAACGTCCTGACTTTC. Translated: CASSQFRRTVSSGANVLTF.

This clone was detected only once. The genes are TRBV28 and TRBJ2-3, with 9 bases identical to TRBD2. This CDR3 spans 14 amino acids. Germline CDR1 MDHEN, CDR2 SYDVKM. Trimming cost V 5 bases and J 6 bases; bases outside gene matches: 6. The CDR3 bases are TGTGCCAGCAGTCCGTGGACTAGCGAGGATACGCAGTATTTT. It codes for CASSPWTSEDTQYF. Looking up the rest from reference TRBV28 and TRBJ2-3 gives the full variable domain: DVKVTQSSRYLVKRTGEKVFLECVQDMDHENMFWYRQDPGLGLRLIYFSYDVKMKEKGDIPEGYSVSREKKERFSLILESASTNQTSMYLCASSPWTSEDTQYFGPGTRLTVL.

This rearrangement joins TRBV5-6 to TRBJ1-5; 8 bases match TRBD1. Trimming removed 1 base from V and 8 bases from J; junction bases left unmatched: 8. The germline gives CDR1 SGHDT, CDR2 YYEEEE. This CDR3 region has 15 residues. The CDR3 DNA is TGTGCCAGCAGCTTGCGGACAGGGACCGTAGAGCCCCAGCATTTT. As protein: CASSLRTGTVEPQHF.

This chain uses TRBV4-1 with TRBJ2-7; 8 bases agree with TRBD2. Germline V gene sequence: CDR1 MGHRA, CDR2 YSYEKL. CDR3 length: 16 residues. V dropped 1 base and J dropped 0; count of bases not matched to a gene: 5. CDR3 loop: CASSQASGTSSYEQYF. DNA for the CDR3: TGCGCCAGCAGCCAAGCGTCCGGGACTAGCTCCTACGAGCAGTACTTC.

This chain joins TRBV10-3 and TRBJ2-2; tentatively, D is TRBD1 (6 bases). Between the trimmed V and J ends, which lost 8 bases and 4 bases, there was a span of 8 bases. CDR3 size: 12 residues. From germline, CDR1 is ENHRY and CDR2 SYGVKD. CDR3 nucleotide sequence: TGTGCCATCGGGGGCGCCACCGGGGAGCTGTTTTTT. As protein: CAIGGATGELFF.

This chain uses TRBV12-5 with TRBJ1-4; D is perhaps TRBD1 (6 bases). V dropped 0 bases and J dropped 1 base, with 18 bases sitting between them. The V gene's germline CDR1 is LGHNT and CDR2 FRNRAP. CDR3 length: 19 residues. The CDR3 nucleotides are TGTGCTAGTGGTTTGGTACGCGGTTCAGGAGGGGGAACTAATGAAAAACTGTTTTTT. It specifies CASGLVRGSGGGTNEKLFF.

This chain uses TRBV11-3 with TRBJ1-1, with D unresolved. The CDR3 length is 17 residues. The V and J ends lost 5 bases and 4 bases respectively, with 23 bases between them. Germline CDR1 reads SGHNT; CDR2 reads YENEEA. CDR3 coding DNA: TGTGCCAGCAGCCCCCGAATCGGGTCGGTTTCAGGCACTGAAGCTTTCTTT. Translation gives CASSPRIGSVSGTEAFF.

The sample holds a few counts of this clone. V gene TRBV6-4 combines with J gene TRBJ1-4, with D perhaps TRBD1 (5 bases). The CDR3 is made up of 15 amino acids. Per germline, CDR1 MRHNA and CDR2 SNTAGT. V gave up 6 bases and J gave up 3 bases, with 14 bases separating them. In DNA form, the CDR3 reads TGTGCCAGCAGGGGACGGGGGGTTCCTAATGAAAAACTGTTTTTT. Translation: CASRGRGVPNEKLFF.

The chain is built from TRBV7-8 and TRBJ1-6; TRBD1 agrees at 7 bases. There are 15 residues in the CDR3. Looked up from germline, CDR1 is SGHVS and CDR2 is FQNEAQ. The junction had 8 bases not matched to a gene; V was cut back by 3 bases and J by 9 bases. CDR3 loop: CASSLGQGEVSPLHF. Here the CDR3 DNA reads TGTGCCAGCAGCTTGGGCCAGGGGGAAGTTTCACCCCTCCACTTT.

J is TRBJ1-4 and V is TRBV11-3; a weak D match, TRBD1 (6 bases). The V and J ends lost 5 bases and 3 bases respectively, with 25 bases between them. The V gene's germline CDR1 is SGHNT and CDR2 YENEEA. The CDR3 is 19 amino acids. CDR3 loop: CASSPAATGFSAANEKLFF. Here the CDR3 DNA reads TGTGCCAGCAGCCCAGCCGCTACAGGGTTCAGCGCGGCTAATGAAAAACTGTTTTTT.

This rearrangement joins TRBV9 to TRBJ1-2; 8 bases match TRBD1. This CDR3 is built from 17 residues. Germline V gene lookup returns CDR1 SGDLS and CDR2 YYNGEE. The V and J ends lost 2 bases and 7 bases, in that order; junction bases with no gene match: 16. CDR3 nucleotide sequence: TGTGCCAGCAGCGTCCTCCCAACAGGGGGGATCAGATCTGGCTACACCTTC. Translated: CASSVLPTGGIRSGYTF.

The chain joins TRBV19 to TRBJ1-5; the D is unclear. CDR3 length equals 14 residues. V lost 10 bases, J lost 4 bases, and 17 bases lay in between. CDR1 is LNHDA, CDR2 SQIVND, per germline (reference sequence). The CDR3 sequence is CATRLEGGNQPQHF. Here the CDR3 DNA reads TGTGCCACGCGACTAGAGGGAGGTAATCAGCCCCAGCATTTT.

This chain links TRBV28 with TRBJ1-1, with TRBD1 matching over 7 bases. With V trimmed by 4 bases and J by 3 bases, 8 bases remained unmatched. Germline V gives CDR1 MDHEN, CDR2 SYDVKM. The CDR3 has 15 amino acids. CDR3 DNA: TGTGCCAGCAGTTCCCCGGACAGGCCATACACTGAAGCTTTCTTT. It specifies CASSSPDRPYTEAFF.

This chain links TRBV28 with TRBJ2-7; D is possibly TRBD2 (5 bases). Trimming shortened V by 3 bases and J by 5 bases, and 17 bases separated the two germline ends. The length of the CDR3 is 15 residues. In germline, CDR1 is MDHEN, CDR2 SYDVKM. CDR3 protein: CASSFWRAVNHEQYF. For the CDR3, the DNA is TGTGCCAGCAGTTTTTGGCGGGCCGTAAATCACGAGCAGTACTTC.

CDR3 coding DNA: TGTGCCAGCAGTTTATCTAGCGGGGGTCTGGAGACCCAGTACTTC. It yields the protein CASSLSSGGLETQYF. The chain is built from TRBV6-1 and TRBJ2-5, with 10 nucleotides matching TRBD2. This CDR3 spans 15 amino acids. The germline gives CDR1 MNHNS, CDR2 SASEGT. The trim removed 5 bases at V and 5 bases at J, leaving 8 bases unmatched.

The chain carries TRBV21-1 and TRBJ2-7; TRBD2 is the table's D call, not checked against the DNA. TRBV21-1 is a pseudogene segment. The CDR3 has 14 residues. CDR3 sequence: CASSNGGRAYEQYF. The CDR3 bases are TGTGCCAGCAGCAACGGCGGGAGGGCCTACGAGCAGTACTTC.

The chain links TRBV7-2 to TRBJ2-5; 9 bases fit TRBD1. CDR3 length: 14 amino acids. Germline loops: CDR1 SGHTA, CDR2 FQGNSA. J was trimmed by 2 bases and V by 5 bases; bases with no gene match: 3. The CDR3 region is CASSTTGGQETQYF. CDR3 bases: TGTGCCAGCAGCACGACAGGGGGTCAAGAGACCCAGTACTTC.

The chain employs TRBV9 and TRBJ2-5; 7 bases are a match to TRBD2. CDR1 and CDR2 (germline): SGDLS, YYNGEE. With 0 bases clipped from V and 3 bases from J, the junction kept 5 bases outside the gene matches. The CDR3 runs to 15 residues. CDR3 protein: CASSVGGTTEETQYF. For the CDR3, the DNA is TGTGCCAGCAGCGTAGGTGGGACTACCGAAGAGACCCAGTACTTC.

The V call is TRBV4-2, the J call TRBJ2-1, with 15 positions matching TRBD2. This CDR3 has 16 residues. The germline CDR1 and CDR2 sequences are LGHNA and YNFKEQ. V shed 1 base and J 6 bases; nucleotides not matched to a gene: 1. Here the CDR3 DNA reads TGTGCCAGCAGCCAAGGGACTAGCGGGGGGGCCAATGAGCAGTTCTTC. It codes for CASSQGTSGGANEQFF.

The CDR3 is CASGTSGKVEQYF. The CDR3 region has the DNA TGCGCCAGCGGGACTAGCGGGAAAGTCGAGCAGTACTTC. The chain is built from TRBV10-1 and TRBJ2-7; TRBD2 matches at 13 bases. V lost 8 bases and J lost 6; bases outside the gene matches: 4. Germline V gene lookup returns CDR1 WNHNN and CDR2 SYGVQD (reference sequence). The CDR3 length is 13 residues.

The chain employs TRBV29-1 and TRBJ2-3, with 8 positions matching TRBD2. The V segment lost 0 bases and the J segment 7 bases; nucleotides outside the gene matches: 9. CDR3 size: 15 residues. Germline lookup yields CDR1 SQVTM and CDR2 ANQGSEA. The CDR3 coding sequence is TGCAGCGTTGAAGACCGGGGGGGGAGCTTGAATACGCAGTATTTT. The encoded protein is CSVEDRGGSLNTQYF.